This TCR beta chain appears in the sequencing data of a study of identical twins. This clonotype was counted ten times or more. Its antigen is still unknown. A universal primer binding site was introduced by template switching. The final cDNA contained unique molecular identifiers. TCRdb fed the 5' RACE reads into MiXCR, producing one record per CDR3 protein. The data contain about 530,000 distinct CDR3 sequences, 20% to 25% of them seen just once; the ten biggest clones take up approximately 0.52%. The CDR3 runs 15 residues. Trimming cost V 5 bases and J 2 bases, with 12 bases left between them. Whole-study results and caveats: Out-of-frame alpha sequences that twins shared showed excess low generation probability.

Separately, the same data were catalogued under a study of yellow fever vaccine responses in identical twins.

Sequences were obtained from CD4+ T cells sorted from blood. This TCR was recovered from a woman under 30 in good health. The V gene is TRBV12-3 or TRBV12-4, the J gene TRBJ2-2, with no clear D. The CDR3 DNA is TGTGCCAGCAGTCGTCGGACCGGAAACACCGGGGAGCTGTTTTTT. As protein: CASSRRTGNTGELFF.